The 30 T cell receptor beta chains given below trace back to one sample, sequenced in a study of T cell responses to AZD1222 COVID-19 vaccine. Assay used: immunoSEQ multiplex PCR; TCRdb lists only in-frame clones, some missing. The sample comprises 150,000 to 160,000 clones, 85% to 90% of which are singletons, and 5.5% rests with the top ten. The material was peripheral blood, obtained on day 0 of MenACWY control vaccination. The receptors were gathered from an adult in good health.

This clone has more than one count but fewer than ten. The CDR3 DNA reads TGCAGCGTTGGCCCCCGGGACAGCGTAAACACCATATATTTT. This codes for CSVGPRDSVNTIYF. The rearrangement joins TRBV29-1 to TRBJ1-3; 7 nucleotides line up with TRBD1. Losses at the gene ends were 4 bases for V and 6 bases for J; bases not matched to a gene: 9. CDR1 SQVTM and CDR2 ANQGSEA come from the germline V gene. This CDR3 spans 14 amino acids.

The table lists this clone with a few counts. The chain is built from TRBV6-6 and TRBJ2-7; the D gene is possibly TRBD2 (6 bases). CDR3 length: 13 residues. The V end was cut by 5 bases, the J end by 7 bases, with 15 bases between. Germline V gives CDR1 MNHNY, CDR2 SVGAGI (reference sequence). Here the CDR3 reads CASSPGTWSEQYV. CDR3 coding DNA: TGTGCCAGCAGTCCCGGGACTTGGTCGGAGCAGTACGTC.

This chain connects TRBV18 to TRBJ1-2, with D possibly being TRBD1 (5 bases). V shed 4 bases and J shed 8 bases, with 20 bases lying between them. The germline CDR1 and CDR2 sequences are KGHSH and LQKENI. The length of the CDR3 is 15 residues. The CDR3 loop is CASSHRGGDSQGYTF. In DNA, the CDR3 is TGTGCCAGCTCACATCGCGGGGGTGATTCGCAGGGCTACACCTTC.

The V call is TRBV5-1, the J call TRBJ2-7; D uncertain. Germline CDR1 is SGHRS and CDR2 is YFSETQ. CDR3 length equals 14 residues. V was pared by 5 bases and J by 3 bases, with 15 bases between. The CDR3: CASRWGRNNYEQYF. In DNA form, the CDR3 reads TGCGCCAGCAGGTGGGGTAGGAATAACTACGAGCAGTACTTC.

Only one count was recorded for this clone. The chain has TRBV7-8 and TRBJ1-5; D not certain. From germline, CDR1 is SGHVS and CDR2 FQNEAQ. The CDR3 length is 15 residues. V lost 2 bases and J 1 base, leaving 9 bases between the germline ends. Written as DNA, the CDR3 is TGTGCCAGCAGCTTATCCCCTCTCAGCAATCAGCCCCAGCATTTT. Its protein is CASSLSPLSNQPQHF.

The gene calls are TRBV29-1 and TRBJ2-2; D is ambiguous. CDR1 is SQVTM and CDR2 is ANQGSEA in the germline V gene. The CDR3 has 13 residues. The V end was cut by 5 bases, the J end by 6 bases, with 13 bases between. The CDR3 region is CSVLYLGSGELFF. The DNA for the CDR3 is TGCAGCGTTCTCTATTTAGGGTCCGGGGAGCTGTTTTTT.

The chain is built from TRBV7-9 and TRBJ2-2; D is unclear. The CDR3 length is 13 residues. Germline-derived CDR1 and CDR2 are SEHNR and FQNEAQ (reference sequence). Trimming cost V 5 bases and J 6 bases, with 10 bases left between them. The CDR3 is CASSPPRAGELFF. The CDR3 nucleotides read TGTGCCAGCAGCCCCCCGAGAGCCGGGGAGCTGTTTTTT.

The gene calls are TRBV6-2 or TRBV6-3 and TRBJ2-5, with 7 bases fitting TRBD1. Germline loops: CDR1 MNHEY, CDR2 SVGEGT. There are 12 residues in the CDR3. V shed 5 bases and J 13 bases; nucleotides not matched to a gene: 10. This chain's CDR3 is CASSPGQAVRYF. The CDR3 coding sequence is TGTGCCAGCAGTCCCGGACAGGCCGTGCGGTACTTC.

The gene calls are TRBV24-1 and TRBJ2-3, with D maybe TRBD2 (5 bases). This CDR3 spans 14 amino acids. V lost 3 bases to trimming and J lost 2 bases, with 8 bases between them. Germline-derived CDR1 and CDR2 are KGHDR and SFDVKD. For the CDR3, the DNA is TGTGCCACCAGTGATCGGAGGTACACAGATACGCAGTATTTT. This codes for CATSDRRYTDTQYF.

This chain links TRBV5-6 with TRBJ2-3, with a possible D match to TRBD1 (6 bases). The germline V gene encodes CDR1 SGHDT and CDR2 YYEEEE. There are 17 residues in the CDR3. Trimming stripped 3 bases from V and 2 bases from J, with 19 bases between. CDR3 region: CASSSTEGGALTDTQYF. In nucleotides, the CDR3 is TGTGCCAGCAGCTCAACCGAAGGGGGAGCCCTCACAGATACGCAGTATTTT.

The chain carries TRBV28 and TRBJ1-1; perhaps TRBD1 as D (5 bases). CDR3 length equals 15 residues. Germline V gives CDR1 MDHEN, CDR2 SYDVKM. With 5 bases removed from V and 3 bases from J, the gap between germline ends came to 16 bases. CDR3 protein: CASSPLGGVDTEAFF. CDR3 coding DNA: TGTGCCAGCAGTCCTCTCGGAGGGGTGGACACTGAAGCTTTCTTT. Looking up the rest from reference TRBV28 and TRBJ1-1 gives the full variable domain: DVKVTQSSRYLVKRTGEKVFLECVQDMDHENMFWYRQDPGLGLRLIYFSYDVKMKEKGDIPEGYSVSREKKERFSLILESASTNQTSMYLCASSPLGGVDTEAFFGQGTRLTVV.

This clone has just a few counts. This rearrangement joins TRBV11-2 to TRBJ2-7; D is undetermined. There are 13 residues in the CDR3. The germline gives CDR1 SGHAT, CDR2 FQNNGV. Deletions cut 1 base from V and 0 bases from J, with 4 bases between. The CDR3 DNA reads TGTGCCAGCAGCTTAGTTCCCTCCTACGAGCAGTACTTC. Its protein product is CASSLVPSYEQYF.

For the CDR3, the DNA is TGTGCCAGCAGCTTAGATACGGGACAGGGGGCAGTCGGGGAGCTGTTTTTT. As protein: CASSLDTGQGAVGELFF. V and J are TRBV11-2 and TRBJ2-2; 12 nucleotides match TRBD1. V was clipped by 0 bases and J by 7 bases; unmatched bases: 6. Per germline, CDR1 SGHAT and CDR2 FQNNGV. The CDR3 sequence is 17 residues long. Drawing the rest from reference TRBV11-2 and TRBJ2-2, the complete variable domain is EAGVAQSPRYKIIEKRQSVAFWCNPISGHATLYWYQQILGQGPKLLIQFQNNGVVDDSQLPKDRFSAERLKGVDSTLKIQPAKLEDSAVYLCASSLDTGQGAVGELFFGEGSRLTVL.

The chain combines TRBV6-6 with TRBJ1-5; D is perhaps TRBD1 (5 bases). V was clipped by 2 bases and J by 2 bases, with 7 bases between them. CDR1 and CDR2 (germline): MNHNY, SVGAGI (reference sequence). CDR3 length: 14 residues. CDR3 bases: TGTGCCAGCAGTTACGGGACTCGCAATCAGCCCCAGCATTTT. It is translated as CASSYGTRNQPQHF.

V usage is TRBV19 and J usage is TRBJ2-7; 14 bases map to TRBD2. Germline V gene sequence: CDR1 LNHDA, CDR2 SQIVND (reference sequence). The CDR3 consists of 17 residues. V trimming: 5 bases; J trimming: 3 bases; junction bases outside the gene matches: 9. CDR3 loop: CASSPRLAGGPGYEQYF. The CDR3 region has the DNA TGTGCCAGTAGTCCCCGACTAGCGGGAGGGCCAGGCTACGAGCAGTACTTC.

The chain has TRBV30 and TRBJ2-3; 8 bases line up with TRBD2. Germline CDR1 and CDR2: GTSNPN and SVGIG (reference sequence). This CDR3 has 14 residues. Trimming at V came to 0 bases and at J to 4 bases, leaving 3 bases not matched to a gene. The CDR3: CAWSVPGGADTQYF. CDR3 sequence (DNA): TGTGCCTGGAGTGTACCGGGAGGGGCAGATACGCAGTATTTT.

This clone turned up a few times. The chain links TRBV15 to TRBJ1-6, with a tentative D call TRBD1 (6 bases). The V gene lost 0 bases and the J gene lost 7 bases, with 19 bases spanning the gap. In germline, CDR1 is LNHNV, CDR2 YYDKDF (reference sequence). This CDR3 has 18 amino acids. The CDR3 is CATSRDSLGQLKNSPLHF. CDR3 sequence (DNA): TGTGCCACCAGCAGAGATAGCCTCGGACAGCTCAAGAATTCACCCCTCCACTTT.

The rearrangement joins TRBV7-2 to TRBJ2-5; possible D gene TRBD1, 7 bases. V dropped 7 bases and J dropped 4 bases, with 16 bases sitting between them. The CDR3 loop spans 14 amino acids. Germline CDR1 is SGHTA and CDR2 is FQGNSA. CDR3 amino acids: CASIETGRSETQYF. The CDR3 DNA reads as TGTGCCAGCATCGAGACAGGGAGGTCAGAGACCCAGTACTTC.

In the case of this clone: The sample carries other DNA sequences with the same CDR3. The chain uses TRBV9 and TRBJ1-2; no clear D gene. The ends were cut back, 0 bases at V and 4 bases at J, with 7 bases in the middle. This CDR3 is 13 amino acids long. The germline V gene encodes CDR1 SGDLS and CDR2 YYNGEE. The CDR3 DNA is TGTGCCAGCAGCGTAGAAGGGAGCTATGGCTACACCTTC. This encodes CASSVEGSYGYTF. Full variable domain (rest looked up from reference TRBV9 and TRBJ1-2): DSGVTQTPKHLITATGQRVTLRCSPRSGDLSVYWYQQSLDQGLQFLIQYYNGEERAKGNILERFSAQQFPDLHSELNLSSLELGDSALYFCASSVEGSYGYTFGSGTRLTVV.

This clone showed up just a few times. Here the CDR3 reads CASSEVAGGGEQYV. CDR3 bases: TGTGCCAGCAGTGAAGTAGCAGGGGGAGGCGAGCAGTACGTC. V is TRBV6-1 and J is TRBJ2-7; a possible D gene is TRBD1 (7 bases). The CDR3 has 14 amino acids. Germline assignment: CDR1 MNHNS and CDR2 SASEGT. The V gene lost 1 base and the J gene lost 6 bases, with 13 bases spanning the gap.

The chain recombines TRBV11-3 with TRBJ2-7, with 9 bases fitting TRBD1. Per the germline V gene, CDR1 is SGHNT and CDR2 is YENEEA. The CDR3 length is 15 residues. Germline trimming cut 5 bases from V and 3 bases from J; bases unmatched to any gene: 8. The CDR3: CASSIWGDRDYEQYF. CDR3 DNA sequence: TGTGCCAGCAGCATTTGGGGGGACAGGGACTACGAGCAGTACTTC. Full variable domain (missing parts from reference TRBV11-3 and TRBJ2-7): EAGVVQSPRYKIIEKKQPVAFWCNPISGHNTLYWYLQNLGQGPELLIRYENEEAVDDSQLPKDRFSAERLKGVDSTLKIQPAELGDSAVYLCASSIWGDRDYEQYFGPGTRLTVT.

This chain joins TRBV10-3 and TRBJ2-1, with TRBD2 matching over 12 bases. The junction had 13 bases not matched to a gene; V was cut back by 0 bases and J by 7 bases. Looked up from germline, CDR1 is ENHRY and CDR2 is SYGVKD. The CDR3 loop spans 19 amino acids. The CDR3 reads CAISESKLAGGPKGNEQFF. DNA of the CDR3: TGTGCCATCAGTGAGTCGAAGCTAGCGGGAGGGCCAAAGGGGAATGAGCAGTTCTTC.

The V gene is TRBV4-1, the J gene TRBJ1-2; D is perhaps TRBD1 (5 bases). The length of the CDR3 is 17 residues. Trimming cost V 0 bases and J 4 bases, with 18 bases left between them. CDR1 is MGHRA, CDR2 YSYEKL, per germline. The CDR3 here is CASSQDRWAGKGYGYTF. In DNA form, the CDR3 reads TGCGCCAGCAGCCAAGATCGGTGGGCAGGGAAGGGCTATGGCTACACCTTC.

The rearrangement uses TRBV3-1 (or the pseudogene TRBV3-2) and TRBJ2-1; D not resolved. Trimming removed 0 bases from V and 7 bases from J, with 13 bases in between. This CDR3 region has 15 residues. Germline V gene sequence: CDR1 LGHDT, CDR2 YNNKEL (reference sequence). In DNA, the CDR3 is TGTGCCAGCAGCCAAGAGGCCCTAGATTCTAATGAGCAGTTCTTC. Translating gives CASSQEALDSNEQFF.

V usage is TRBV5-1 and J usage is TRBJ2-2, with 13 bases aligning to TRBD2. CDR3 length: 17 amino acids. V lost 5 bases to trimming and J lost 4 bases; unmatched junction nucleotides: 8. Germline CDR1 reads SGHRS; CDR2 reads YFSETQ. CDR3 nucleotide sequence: TGCGCCAGCAGGGAACTAGCGGGAGGGCCGAGCACCGGGGAGCTGTTTTTT. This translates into CASRELAGGPSTGELFF.

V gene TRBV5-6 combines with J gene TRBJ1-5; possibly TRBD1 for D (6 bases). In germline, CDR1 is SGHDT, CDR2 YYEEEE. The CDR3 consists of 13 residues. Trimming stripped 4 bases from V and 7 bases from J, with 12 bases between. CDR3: CASSPGGAQPQHF. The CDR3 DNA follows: TGTGCCAGCAGCCCGGGGGGGGCCCAGCCCCAGCATTTT.

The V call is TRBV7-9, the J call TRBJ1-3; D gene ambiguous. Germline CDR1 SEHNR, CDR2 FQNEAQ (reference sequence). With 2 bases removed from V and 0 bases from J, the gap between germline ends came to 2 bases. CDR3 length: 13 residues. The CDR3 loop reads CASSLNSGNTIYF. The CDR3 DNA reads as TGTGCCAGCAGCTTAAACTCTGGAAACACCATATATTTT.

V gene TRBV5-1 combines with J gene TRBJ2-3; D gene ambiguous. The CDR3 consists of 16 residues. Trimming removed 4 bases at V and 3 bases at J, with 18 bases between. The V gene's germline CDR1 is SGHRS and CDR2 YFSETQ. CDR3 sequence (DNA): TGCGCCAGCAGCGCCCGGGTCGGGTTAGAGACAGATACGCAGTATTTT. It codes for CASSARVGLETDTQYF.

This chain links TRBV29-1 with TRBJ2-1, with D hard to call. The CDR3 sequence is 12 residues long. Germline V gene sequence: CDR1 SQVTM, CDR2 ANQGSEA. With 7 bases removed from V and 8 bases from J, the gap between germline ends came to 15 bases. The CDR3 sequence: CSAATGVDEQFF. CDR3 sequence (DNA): TGCAGCGCCGCCACGGGTGTGGATGAGCAGTTCTTC.

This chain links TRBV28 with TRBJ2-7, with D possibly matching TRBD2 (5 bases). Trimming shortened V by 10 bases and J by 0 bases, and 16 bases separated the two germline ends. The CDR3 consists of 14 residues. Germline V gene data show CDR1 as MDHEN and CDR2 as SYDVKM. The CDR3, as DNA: TGTGCCACATCCGGACTGCGACCCTCCTACGAGCAGTACGTC. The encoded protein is CATSGLRPSYEQYV.